This T cell receptor (beta chain) is from a study of T cells expressing NK-cell markers. Reanalyzing the 5' RACE reads, TCRdb keeps one entry per CDR3 protein, without DNA. This sample's clone table lists about 260,000 distinct CDR3 sequences. The CDR3 consists of 12 residues. The germline CDR1 and CDR2 sequences are ENHRY and SYGVKD. This clonotype originated in a man between 18 and 29 years old in good health. Sequencing was done on a sample of blood T cells: a sorted CD56 or NKG2C T cell subset, CD4+ or CD8+ T cells, or bulk PBMC T cells (not recorded which). The rearrangement uses TRBV10-3 and TRBJ2-3; without DNA, the TCRdb call of TRBD2 cannot be checked. The CDR3 spells CATEGEADTQYF.